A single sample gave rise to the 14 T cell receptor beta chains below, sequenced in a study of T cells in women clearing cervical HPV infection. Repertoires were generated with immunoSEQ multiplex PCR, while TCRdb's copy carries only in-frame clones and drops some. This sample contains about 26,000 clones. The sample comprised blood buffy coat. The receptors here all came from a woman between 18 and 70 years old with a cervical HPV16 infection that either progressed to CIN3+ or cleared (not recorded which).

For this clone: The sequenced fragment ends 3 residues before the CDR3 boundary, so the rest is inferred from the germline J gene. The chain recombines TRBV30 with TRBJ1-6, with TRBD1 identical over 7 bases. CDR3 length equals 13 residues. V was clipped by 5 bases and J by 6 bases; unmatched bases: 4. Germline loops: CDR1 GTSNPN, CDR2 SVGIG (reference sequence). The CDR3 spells CAWEGQPNSPLHF. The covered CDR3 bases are TGTGCCTGGGAGGGACAGCCTAATTCACCC.

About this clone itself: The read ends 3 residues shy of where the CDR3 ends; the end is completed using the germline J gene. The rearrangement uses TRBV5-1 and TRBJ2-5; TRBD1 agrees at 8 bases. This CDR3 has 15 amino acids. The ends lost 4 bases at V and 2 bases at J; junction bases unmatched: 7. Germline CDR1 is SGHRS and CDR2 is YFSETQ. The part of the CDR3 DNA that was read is TGCGCCAGCAGCCCAACAGGGGGTTGGCAAGAGACC. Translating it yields CASSPTGGWQET. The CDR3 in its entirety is CASSPTGGWQETQYF.

CDR3 protein: CACRQGTNTEAFF. The DNA read from the CDR3 is TGTGCCTGCCGACAGGGGACTAACACTGAA. The chain is built from TRBV30 and TRBJ1-1; 8 bases map to TRBD1. The read gets to within 3 residues of the CDR3 end, and the germline J gene fills in the rest. The CDR3 is made up of 13 amino acids. After removal of 6 bases from V and 2 bases from J, the junction contained 5 bases not matched to a gene. Germline loops: CDR1 GTSNPN, CDR2 SVGIG (reference sequence).

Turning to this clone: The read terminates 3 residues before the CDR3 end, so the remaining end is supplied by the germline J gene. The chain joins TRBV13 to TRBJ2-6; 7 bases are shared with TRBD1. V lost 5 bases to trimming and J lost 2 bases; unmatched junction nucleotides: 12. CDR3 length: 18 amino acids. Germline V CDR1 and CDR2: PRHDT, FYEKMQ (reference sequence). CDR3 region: CASSLQTGWGTGANVLTF. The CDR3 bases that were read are TGTGCCAGCAGCCTGCAGACAGGGTGGGGGACTGGGGCCAACGTC.

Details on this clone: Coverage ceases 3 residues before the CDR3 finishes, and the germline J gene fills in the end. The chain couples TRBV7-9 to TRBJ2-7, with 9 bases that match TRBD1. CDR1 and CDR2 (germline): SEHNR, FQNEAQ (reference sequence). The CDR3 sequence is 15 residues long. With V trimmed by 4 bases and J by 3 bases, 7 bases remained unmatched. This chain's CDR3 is CASSSRWDRDYEQYF. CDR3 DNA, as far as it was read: TGTGCCAGCAGCTCCCGATGGGACAGGGACTACGAG.

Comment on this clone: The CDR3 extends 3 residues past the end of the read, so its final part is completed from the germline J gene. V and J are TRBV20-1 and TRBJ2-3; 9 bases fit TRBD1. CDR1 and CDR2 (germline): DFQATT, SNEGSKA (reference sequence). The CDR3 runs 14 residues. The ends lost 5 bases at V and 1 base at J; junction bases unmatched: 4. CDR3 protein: CSALRQGGTDTQYF. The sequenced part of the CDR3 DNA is TGCAGTGCTTTAAGACAGGGGGGCACAGATACG.

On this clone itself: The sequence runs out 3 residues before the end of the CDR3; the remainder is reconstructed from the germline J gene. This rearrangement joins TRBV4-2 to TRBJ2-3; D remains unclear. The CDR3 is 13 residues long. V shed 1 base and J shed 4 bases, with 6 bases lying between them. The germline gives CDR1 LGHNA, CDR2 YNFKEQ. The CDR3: CASSQASPDTQYF. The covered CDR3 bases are TGTGCCAGCAGCCAAGCCTCCCCAGATACG.

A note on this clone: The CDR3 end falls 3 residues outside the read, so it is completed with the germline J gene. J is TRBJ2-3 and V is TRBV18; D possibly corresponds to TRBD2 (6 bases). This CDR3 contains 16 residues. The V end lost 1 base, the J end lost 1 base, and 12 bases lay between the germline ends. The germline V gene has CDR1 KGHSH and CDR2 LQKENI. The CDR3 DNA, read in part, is TGTGCCAGCTCACCACTCGCCGGGACTGGCACAGATACG. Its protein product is CASSPLAGTGTDT. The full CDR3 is CASSPLAGTGTDTQYF.

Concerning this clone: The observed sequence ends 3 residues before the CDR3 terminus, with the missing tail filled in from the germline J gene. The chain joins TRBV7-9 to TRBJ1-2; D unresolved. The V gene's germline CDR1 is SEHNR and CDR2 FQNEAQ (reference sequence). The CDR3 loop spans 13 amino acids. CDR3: CASSLSPSGDYTF. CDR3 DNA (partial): TGTGCCAGCAGCTTATCGCCGAGCGGCGAC.

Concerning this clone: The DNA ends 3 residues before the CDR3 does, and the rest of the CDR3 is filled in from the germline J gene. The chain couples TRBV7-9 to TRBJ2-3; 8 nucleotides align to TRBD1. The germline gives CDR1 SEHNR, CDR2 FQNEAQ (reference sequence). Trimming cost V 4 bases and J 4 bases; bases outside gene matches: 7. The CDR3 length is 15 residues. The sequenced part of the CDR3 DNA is TGTGCCAGCAGCTCCAGACAGGGGACCGCAGATACG. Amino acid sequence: CASSSRQGTADT. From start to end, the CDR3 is CASSSRQGTADTQYF.

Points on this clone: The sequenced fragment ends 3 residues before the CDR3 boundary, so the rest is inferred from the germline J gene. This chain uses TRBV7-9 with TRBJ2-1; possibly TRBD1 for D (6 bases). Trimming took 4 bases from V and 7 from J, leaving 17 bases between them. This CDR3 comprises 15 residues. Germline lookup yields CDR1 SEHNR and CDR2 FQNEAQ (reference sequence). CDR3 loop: CASSSPAGTRNEQFF. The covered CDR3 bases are TGTGCCAGCAGCTCACCCGCCGGGACAAGGAATGAG.

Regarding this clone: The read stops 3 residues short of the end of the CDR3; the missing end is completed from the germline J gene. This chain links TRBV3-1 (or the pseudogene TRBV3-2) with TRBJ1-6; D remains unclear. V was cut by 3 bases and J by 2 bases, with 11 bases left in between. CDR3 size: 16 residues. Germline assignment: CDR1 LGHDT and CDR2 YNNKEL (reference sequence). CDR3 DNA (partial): TGTGCCAGCAGCCATCACGCAGCGACCTATAATTCACCC. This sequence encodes CASSHHAATYNSP. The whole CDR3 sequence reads CASSHHAATYNSPLHF.

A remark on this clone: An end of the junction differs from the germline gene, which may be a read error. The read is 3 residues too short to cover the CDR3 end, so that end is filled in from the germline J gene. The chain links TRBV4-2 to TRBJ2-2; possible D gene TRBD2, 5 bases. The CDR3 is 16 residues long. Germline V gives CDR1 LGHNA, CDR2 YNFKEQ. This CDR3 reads CASSQEQLPTGGELFF. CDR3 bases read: TGCGCCAGCAGCCAAGAACAACTTCCAACGGGGGGGGAG.

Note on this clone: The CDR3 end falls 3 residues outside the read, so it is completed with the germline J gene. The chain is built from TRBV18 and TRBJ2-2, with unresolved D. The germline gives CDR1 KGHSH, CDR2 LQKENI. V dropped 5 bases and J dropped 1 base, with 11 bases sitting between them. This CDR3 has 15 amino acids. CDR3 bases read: TGTGCCAGCTCAGCGACATACCAGAACACCGGGGAG. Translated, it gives CASSATYQNTGE. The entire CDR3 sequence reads CASSATYQNTGELFF. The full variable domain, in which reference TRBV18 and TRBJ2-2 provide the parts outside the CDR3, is NAGVMQNPRHLVRRRGQEARLRCSPMKGHSHVYWYRQLPEEGLKFMVYLQKENIIDESGMPKERFSAEFPKEGPSILRIQQVVRGDSAAYFCASSATYQNTGELFFGEGSRLTVL.